These 5 T cell receptor beta chains were sequenced from one sample in a study of shared T cell receptors in the human thymus. Produced via immunoSEQ multiplex PCR; TCRdb's table is partial and in-frame only. The sample lists 550,000 to 800,000 clones, roughly 85% occurring once. The sample was also reused in another study, on human thymus T cells.

The sequenced sample was thymocytes. The receptors derive from a girl younger than two with a congenital heart defect.

This chain uses TRBV6-1 with TRBJ1-2, with 7 bases aligning to TRBD1. Germline CDR1 and CDR2: MNHNS and SASEGT. This CDR3 has 16 residues. The ends lost 1 base at V and 4 bases at J; junction bases unmatched: 9. The CDR3 DNA follows: TGTGCCAGCAGTGAAGGGTTGTATGGACAGGTCTATGGCTACACCTTC. Protein: CASSEGLYGQVYGYTF.

V is TRBV28 and J is TRBJ1-6, with a weak D call TRBD1 (6 bases). Per germline, CDR1 MDHEN and CDR2 SYDVKM. V was trimmed by 7 bases and J by 2 bases, leaving 18 bases between them. This CDR3 has 17 residues. In nucleotides, the CDR3 is TGTGCCAGCACCATTGGTGGGGGGGCGGCCTATAATTCACCCCTCCACTTT. The encoded protein is CASTIGGGAAYNSPLHF.

The V and J genes are TRBV5-3 and TRBJ2-3, with unresolved D. TRBV5-3 is noted as an ORF with a role that remains uncertain. The CDR3 length is 15 residues. V lost 0 bases, J lost 2 bases, and 10 bases lay in between. DNA for the CDR3: TGTGCCAGAAGCTTGGGGGCCGATTTCACAGATACGCAGTATTTT. Its translation: CARSLGADFTDTQYF.

The chain couples TRBV10-3 to TRBJ1-1, with 7 bases aligning to TRBD1. V shed 5 bases, J shed 0 bases, and the junction held 3 bases outside the gene matches. The CDR3 sequence is 14 residues long. CDR1 is ENHRY and CDR2 is SYGVKD in the germline V gene. Here the CDR3 reads CAISRQGLNTEAFF. For the CDR3, the DNA is TGTGCCATCAGTCGACAGGGCCTGAACACTGAAGCTTTCTTT.

This chain connects TRBV2 to TRBJ2-7, with D tentatively TRBD1 (6 bases). The CDR3 is 14 amino acids. Germline CDR1 is SNHLY and CDR2 is FYNNEI. V was cut by 4 bases and J by 4 bases, with 14 bases left in between. The CDR3 is CASSGGTQFYEQYF. CDR3 nucleotide sequence: TGTGCCAGCAGTGGAGGGACACAATTTTACGAGCAGTACTTC.